A selection of T cell receptor beta chains follows, all from one sample in a study of shared clonotypes between healthy human individuals. Using immunoSEQ multiplex PCR, the repertoire was profiled, and TCRdb retains in-frame clones only, with some absent. Of about 470,000 clones in the sample, roughly 80% were seen once. Sequencing was performed on PBMCs. The receptors were gathered from a woman in her 40s in good health. Some clones in this sample may be carry-over from other donors' samples. Both conserved end residues are part of each CDR3. Each record gives: J gene, V gene, D gene, clone size, CDR3 DNA, CDR3 protein. D genes are given only for firm matches. Some rows mark clone size as missing; the rest say once, few, many or name a class of expanded clone.

TRBJ1-1	TRBV14	-	-	TGTGCCAGCAGCCAAGATGGAACCGTGAACACTGAAGCTTTCTTT	CASSQDGTVNTEAFF
TRBJ2-2	TRBV7-8	-	-	TGTGCCAGCAGCCATAGGGGGGGGAGACCGGTAGGCACCGGGGAGCTGTTTTTT	CASSHRGGRPVGTGELFF
TRBJ1-2	TRBV18	-	-	TGTGCCAGCTCACCGGAGGCGGGGTACGACGGCTATGGCTACACCTTC	CASSPEAGYDGYGYTF
TRBJ1-2	TRBV5-4	TRBD1	-	TGTGCCAGCAGCCCCCCGGGACAGGGGAACTATGGCTACACCTTC	CASSPPGQGNYGYTF
TRBJ2-3	TRBV10-1	-	few	TGCGCCAGCAGCACTTTGAGTGAAGATACGCAGTATTTT	CASSTLSEDTQYF
TRBJ1-1	TRBV11-2	-	-	TGTGCCAGCAGCTTAGAGGGTTCCACTGAAGCTTTCTTT	CASSLEGSTEAFF
TRBJ2-1	TRBV19	-	-	TGTGCCAGTAGTTTTTCAGGTGAGCAGTTCTTC	CASSFSGEQFF
TRBJ2-3	TRBV18	-	-	TGTGCCAGCTCACCCTCCAGGGATACGCAGTATTTT	CASSPSRDTQYF
TRBJ2-1	TRBV5-4	TRBD2	-	TGTGCCAGCAGCTTGGGTCTAGCGGGCTACAATGAGCAGTTCTTC	CASSLGLAGYNEQFF
TRBJ1-5	TRBV11-2	TRBD1	-	TGTGCCAGCAGCCCCCTCGGGACAGGTCAAAATCAGCCCCAGCATTTT	CASSPLGTGQNQPQHF
TRBJ2-5	TRBV28	TRBD1	-	TGTGCCAGCAGAACAGGGGGAAAAGAGACCCAGTACTTC	CASRTGGKETQYF
TRBJ2-2	TRBV7-7	-	-	TGTGCTAGCAGCTTAGGGGGATCGTCCGGGGAGCTGTTTTTT	CASSLGGSSGELFF
TRBJ1-1	TRBV27	TRBD1	-	TGTGCCAGCAGTCATACAGGGGGCACTGAAGCTTTCTTT	CASSHTGGTEAFF
TRBJ1-5	TRBV7-2	-	-	TGTGCCAGCAGCTTCGGCAATCAGCCCCAGCATTTT	CASSFGNQPQHF
TRBJ2-1	TRBV7-3	-	-	TGTGCCAGCAGTCCCGACTTGAAACCATACAATGAGCAGTTCTTC	CASSPDLKPYNEQFF
TRBJ1-1	TRBV2	-	-	TGTGCCAGCAGTGATATTTCGTCGAACACTGAAGCTTTCTTT	CASSDISSNTEAFF
TRBJ2-2	TRBV11-1	TRBD2	-	TGTGCCAGCAGCTCCCCGTGGGGGGGGTTATCCACCGGGGAGCTGTTTTTT	CASSSPWGGLSTGELFF
TRBJ1-5	TRBV7-2	TRBD1	-	TGTGCCAGCAGCCGGGACAGTAATCAGCCCCAGCATTTT	CASSRDSNQPQHF
TRBJ1-5	TRBV9	-	-	TGTGCCAGCAGCGCCTTAGAAAATAGCAATCAGCCCCAGCATTTT	CASSALENSNQPQHF
TRBJ2-5	TRBV19	-	-	TGTGCCAGTAGGGACCTCGAGACCCAGTACTTC	CASRDLETQYF
TRBJ2-3	TRBV5-4	TRBD2	-	TGTGCCAGCAGCTTGACTAGCGTTGATACGCAGTATTTT	CASSLTSVDTQYF
TRBJ1-2	TRBV6-1	TRBD1	-	TGTGCCAGCAGTGACCCCGGGACAGGGACGGAGGGCTACACCTTC	CASSDPGTGTEGYTF
TRBJ1-4	TRBV28	-	-	TGTGCCAGCAGTTTAGGGTCGGCTAATGAAAAACTGTTTTTT	CASSLGSANEKLFF
TRBJ2-1	TRBV7-9	TRBD2	-	TGTGCCGTAAAAGGGGCCGGAGGACTAGCGGGAGAATCGAATGAGCAGTTCTTC	CAVKGAGGLAGESNEQFF
TRBJ1-1	TRBV9	-	-	TGTGCCAGCAGCTTGGGGGGGGGCACTGAAGCTTTCTTT	CASSLGGGTEAFF
TRBJ2-1	TRBV7-2	TRBD2	few	TGTGCCAGCAGCTTAGGGTGGGGAGGGACCAATGAGCAGTTCTTC	CASSLGWGGTNEQFF
TRBJ2-7	TRBV5-5	TRBD1	once	TGTGCCAGCAGCGAAGACCCGGGACAGGGTTTCGAGCAGTACTTC	CASSEDPGQGFEQYF
TRBJ2-2	TRBV14	-	few	TGTGCCAGCAGCCAAGTATTAGGAGGATCCGGGGAGCTGTTTTTT	CASSQVLGGSGELFF
TRBJ2-7	TRBV4-2	-	-	TGTGCCAGCAGCCAAGAGCCCTGGGGCAGTGGGGCCTACGAGCAGTACTTC	CASSQEPWGSGAYEQYF
TRBJ2-1	TRBV9	-	-	TGTGCCAGCAGCGTAGTAGCGAATGAGCAGTTCTTC	CASSVVANEQFF
TRBJ2-5	TRBV10-3	-	-	TGTGCCATCAGTGAGCGGTCTCAAGAGACCCAGTACTTC	CAISERSQETQYF
TRBJ1-5	TRBV28	-	few	TGTGCCAGCAGTTTAGTGGAGGTGGGCAATCAGCCCCAGCATTTT	CASSLVEVGNQPQHF
TRBJ1-4	TRBV4-3	-	-	TGCGCCAGCAGCCAACGTGGGGGTGTGGATGAAAAACTGTTTTTT	CASSQRGGVDEKLFF
TRBJ2-7	TRBV19	-	-	TGTGCCAGTAGTACTCGCCTTCCAAGACTCGGGGTTTCCAGACGGGGCTCCTACGAGCAGTACTTC	CASSTRLPRLGVSRRGSYEQYF
TRBJ2-1	TRBV2	TRBD2	once	TGTGCCAGCAGTCCCCAGACTAGCGGGAACAATGAGCAGTTCTTC	CASSPQTSGNNEQFF
TRBJ2-1	TRBV7-9	-	-	TGTGCCAGCAGCACCACTGAGGACAATGAGCAGTTCTTC	CASSTTEDNEQFF
TRBJ1-1	TRBV28	-	-	TGTGCCAGCAGGCGGGGTCACAGTATGAACACTGAAGCTTTCTTT	CASRRGHSMNTEAFF